This TCR beta chain stems from a study of Ad26.COV2.S vaccination and SARS-CoV-2 variants. Study-level background: Of the COV1001 trial arms, the Ad26.COV2.S arm included the donor. Ad26.COV2.S was injected intramuscularly once or twice, 56 days apart. Study-level results: Breadth and depth estimates from TCRs may understate total T cell responses.

Worth noting for this clone: The antigen is not known.

This CDR3 has 14 residues. V was clipped by 0 bases and J by 1 base, with 8 bases between them. Germline V gene data show CDR1 as SGDLS and CDR2 as YYNGEE. Some clones are missing from TCRdb's copy, which holds only in-frame ones; the method was immunoSEQ multiplex PCR. The table records hundreds of thousands of clones, around nine tenths of them present only once. Specified treatment: some 20 received Ad26.COV2.S at low or high dose, single or two shots; several received placebo; per-sample allocation not given. Collection of the samples took place on day 63 after the first injection of vaccine or placebo.

The sequenced sample was peripheral blood, obtained in a trial of Ad26.COV2.S vaccine versus placebo. This chain links TRBV9 with TRBJ2-7, with unresolved D. The origin of this receptor is a person between 18 and 59 years old who received the Ad26.COV2.S COVID-19 vaccine or a placebo. The CDR3 is CASSVGSASYEQYF. CDR3 bases: TGTGCCAGCAGCGTAGGATCGGCATCCTACGAGCAGTACTTC. Variable domain in full (rest from reference TRBV9 and TRBJ2-7): DSGVTQTPKHLITATGQRVTLRCSPRSGDLSVYWYQQSLDQGLQFLIQYYNGEERAKGNILERFSAQQFPDLHSELNLSSLELGDSALYFCASSVGSASYEQYFGPGTRLTVT.